Shown below are 12 T cell receptor beta chains from a single sample sequenced in a study of shared clonotypes between healthy human individuals. The protocol was immunoSEQ multiplex PCR, while the TCRdb copy is restricted to in-frame clones and leaves out a portion. The sample holds roughly 1,600,000 clones; roughly 98.5% are singletons and the top ten take about 0.34%. The sequenced sample consisted of naive CD4+ T cells sorted from blood. Stated subset: CD45RA+ positively selected. These receptors came from a young man in good health.

The chain combines TRBV9 with TRBJ2-1; D not certain. The CDR3 runs to 13 residues. V lost 0 bases, J lost 7 bases, and 8 bases lay in between. Germline CDR1 reads SGDLS; CDR2 reads YYNGEE. CDR3 in DNA: TGTGCCAGCAGCGTAGCTATCGGTAATGAGCAGTTCTTC. Translation gives CASSVAIGNEQFF. The entire variable domain, with the rest obtained from reference TRBV9 and TRBJ2-1, is as follows: DSGVTQTPKHLITATGQRVTLRCSPRSGDLSVYWYQQSLDQGLQFLIQYYNGEERAKGNILERFSAQQFPDLHSELNLSSLELGDSALYFCASSVAIGNEQFFGPGTRLTVL.

This rearrangement joins TRBV7-9 to TRBJ2-1, with 13 positions matching TRBD2. With 1 base clipped from V and 5 bases from J, the junction kept 5 bases outside the gene matches. The length of the CDR3 is 17 residues. Germline V CDR1 and CDR2: SEHNR, FQNEAQ (reference sequence). The CDR3 DNA follows: TGTGCCAGCAGCTTAGTGAGGACTAGCGGGAGCAACAATGAGCAGTTCTTC. Its protein product is CASSLVRTSGSNNEQFF. Together with reference TRBV7-9 and TRBJ2-1, the CDR3 gives the full variable domain: DTGVSQNPRHKITKRGQNVTFRCDPISEHNRLYWYRQTLGQGPEFLTYFQNEAQLEKSRLLSDRFSAERPKGSFSTLEIQRTEQGDSAMYLCASSLVRTSGSNNEQFFGPGTRLTVL.

CDR3 bases: TGTGCCAGCAAGGGCGGGGTCTATGGCTACACCTTC. It codes for CASKGGVYGYTF. The chain has TRBV28 and TRBJ1-2; D is unclear. V lost 7 bases to trimming and J lost 4 bases, with 10 bases between them. The length of the CDR3 is 12 residues. The V gene's germline CDR1 is MDHEN and CDR2 SYDVKM.

Concerning this clone: Other DNA sequences in the same sample also yield this CDR3. The rearrangement joins TRBV19 to TRBJ2-7, with D unresolved. From germline, CDR1 is LNHDA and CDR2 SQIVND (reference sequence). The CDR3 spans 14 residues. V gave up 1 base and J gave up 0 bases, with 7 bases separating them. The CDR3: CASSIAGPSYEQYF. Here the CDR3 DNA reads TGTGCCAGTAGTATAGCGGGCCCCTCCTACGAGCAGTACTTC.

In the case of this clone: This specimen includes other DNA sequences encoding the same CDR3. The chain carries TRBV5-1 and TRBJ2-7, with 8 bases aligning to TRBD1. V trimming: 0 bases; J trimming: 7 bases; junction bases outside the gene matches: 6. Germline V CDR1 and CDR2: SGHRS, YFSETQ. The CDR3 is 14 amino acids. In DNA form, the CDR3 reads TGCGCCAGCAGCTTGGGTCAGGGGGCGCGAGAGCAGTACTTC. Protein: CASSLGQGAREQYF.

The chain is built from TRBV10-2 and TRBJ1-1; D gene ambiguous. Trimming cost V 2 bases and J 1 base, with 8 bases left between them. CDR3 size: 14 residues. Germline lookup yields CDR1 WSHSY and CDR2 SAAADI. The CDR3 DNA follows: TGCGCCAGCAGTGAGCCGCGGAGGAACACTGAAGCTTTCTTT. It translates to CASSEPRRNTEAFF.

The chain combines TRBV7-2 with TRBJ2-3; 10 bases map to TRBD1. Germline assignment: CDR1 SGHTA and CDR2 FQGNSA. J lost 0 bases, V lost 5 bases, and 8 bases had no gene match. The CDR3 covers 17 residues. The CDR3 region is CASSVQGQGSSTDTQYF. DNA for the CDR3: TGTGCCAGCAGCGTCCAGGGACAGGGGAGTAGCACAGATACGCAGTATTTT.

This chain joins TRBV5-4 and TRBJ2-5, with 13 bases identical to TRBD2. The trim removed 8 bases at V and 5 bases at J, leaving 12 bases unmatched. The CDR3 extends over 16 amino acids. Germline assignment: CDR1 SGHNT and CDR2 YYREEE (reference sequence). The CDR3 DNA follows: TGTGCCAGTAGCCCCCGGACTAGCGGGAGTGGTGAGACCCAGTACTTC. Its translation is CASSPRTSGSGETQYF.

The chain joins TRBV6-4 to TRBJ2-5, with D perhaps matching TRBD1 (6 bases). CDR1 and CDR2 (germline): MRHNA, SNTAGT. The CDR3 is 12 residues long. Trimming shortened V by 6 bases and J by 2 bases, and 7 bases separated the two germline ends. The CDR3 sequence: CASRRGQETQYF. Written as DNA, the CDR3 is TGTGCCAGCAGAAGGGGGCAAGAGACCCAGTACTTC.

The CDR3 reads CASSVGHYEQYF. The CDR3 region has the DNA TGTGCCAGCAGCGTCGGACACTACGAGCAGTACTTC. The genes are TRBV5-5 and TRBJ2-7, with a possible D match to TRBD1 (5 bases). The germline CDR1 and CDR2 sequences are SGHKS and YYEKEE (reference sequence). Trimming removed 4 bases from V and 3 bases from J, with 8 bases in between. The CDR3 runs 12 residues.

The rearrangement links TRBV11-2 to TRBJ2-5; D might be TRBD2 (7 bases). The V end was cut by 1 base, the J end by 5 bases, with 23 bases between. The CDR3 contains 18 residues. The germline V gene has CDR1 SGHAT and CDR2 FQNNGV. DNA of the CDR3: TGTGCCAGCAGCTTAGGGCGTGTCGGGAGGTCCCAGGGGGAGACCCAGTACTTC. It yields the protein CASSLGRVGRSQGETQYF.

V is TRBV7-8 and J is TRBJ2-2; D possibly matches TRBD1 or TRBD2 (6 bases each). With 1 base removed from V and 6 bases from J, the gap between germline ends came to 18 bases. Germline CDR1 is SGHVS and CDR2 is FQNEAQ. This CDR3 is built from 17 residues. As DNA, the CDR3 is TGTGCCAGCAGCTTAGGGGGGGCAGGGAACTCTCCCGGGGAGCTGTTTTTT. Translation: CASSLGGAGNSPGELFF.